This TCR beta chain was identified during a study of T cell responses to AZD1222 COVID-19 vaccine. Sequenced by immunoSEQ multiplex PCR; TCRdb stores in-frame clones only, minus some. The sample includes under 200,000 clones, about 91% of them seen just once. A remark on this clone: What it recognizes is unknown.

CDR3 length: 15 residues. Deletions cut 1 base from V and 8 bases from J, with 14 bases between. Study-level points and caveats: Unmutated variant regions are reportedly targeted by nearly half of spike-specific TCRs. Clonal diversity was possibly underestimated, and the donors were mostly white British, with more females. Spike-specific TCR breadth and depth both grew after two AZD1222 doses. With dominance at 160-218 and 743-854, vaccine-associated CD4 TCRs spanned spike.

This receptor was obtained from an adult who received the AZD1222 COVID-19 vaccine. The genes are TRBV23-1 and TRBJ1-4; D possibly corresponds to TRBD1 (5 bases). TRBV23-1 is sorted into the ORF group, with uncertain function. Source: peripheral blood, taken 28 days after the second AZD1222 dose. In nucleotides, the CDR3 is TGCGCCAGCAGTCAATTGGTACAGGACTCGGAAAAACTGTTTTTT. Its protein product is CASSQLVQDSEKLFF.